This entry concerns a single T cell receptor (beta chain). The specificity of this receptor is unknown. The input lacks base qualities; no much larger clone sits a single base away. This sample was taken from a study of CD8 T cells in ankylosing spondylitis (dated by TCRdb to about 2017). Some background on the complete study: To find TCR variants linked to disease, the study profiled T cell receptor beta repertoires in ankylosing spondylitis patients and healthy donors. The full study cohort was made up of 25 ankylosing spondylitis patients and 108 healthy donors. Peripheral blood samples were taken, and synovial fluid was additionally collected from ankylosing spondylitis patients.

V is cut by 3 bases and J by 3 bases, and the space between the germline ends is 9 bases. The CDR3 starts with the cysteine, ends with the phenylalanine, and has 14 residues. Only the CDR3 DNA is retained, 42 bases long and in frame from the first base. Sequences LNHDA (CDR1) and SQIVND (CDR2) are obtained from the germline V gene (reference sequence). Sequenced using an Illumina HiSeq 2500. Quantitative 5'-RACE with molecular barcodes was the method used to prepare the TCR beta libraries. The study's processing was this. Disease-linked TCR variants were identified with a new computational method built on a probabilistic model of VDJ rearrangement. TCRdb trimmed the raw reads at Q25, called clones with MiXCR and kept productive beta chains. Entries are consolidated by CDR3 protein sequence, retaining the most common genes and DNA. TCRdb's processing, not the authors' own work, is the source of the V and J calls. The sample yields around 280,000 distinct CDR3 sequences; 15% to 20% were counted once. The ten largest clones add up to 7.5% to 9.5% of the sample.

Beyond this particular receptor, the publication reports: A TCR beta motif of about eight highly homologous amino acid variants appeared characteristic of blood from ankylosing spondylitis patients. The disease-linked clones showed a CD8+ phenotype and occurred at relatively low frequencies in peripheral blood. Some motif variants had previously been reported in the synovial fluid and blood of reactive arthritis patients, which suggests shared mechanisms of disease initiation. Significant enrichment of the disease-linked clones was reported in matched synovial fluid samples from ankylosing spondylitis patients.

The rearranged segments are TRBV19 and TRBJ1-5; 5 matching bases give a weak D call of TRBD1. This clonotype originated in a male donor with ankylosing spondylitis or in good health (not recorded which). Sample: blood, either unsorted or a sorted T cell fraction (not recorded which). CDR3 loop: CASSIDSPNQPQHF. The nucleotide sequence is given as TGTGCCAGTAGTATTGACAGTCCCAATCAGCCCCAGCATTTT.